Below, 18 T cell receptor beta chains from the same sample are listed, as sequenced in a study of vaccination effects on CD4 cells after COVID-19. These receptors' targets are unknown. The assay was immunoSEQ multiplex PCR, and TCRdb's table has in-frame clones only and misses some. The table includes some 63,000 clones, about 69% detected once. Cultured cells yielded isolated CD4+ T cells after 10 to 11 days. This material consisted of CD4+ T cells from PBMCs cultured without peptide, taken before COVID-19 vaccination. These receptors were taken from a human donor who had a prior SARS-CoV-2 infection.

The DNA of the CDR3 is TGCGCCAGCAGCTTGGTTCCAGGGAATGAGCAGTTCTTC. Protein: CASSLVPGNEQFF. V is TRBV5-1 and J is TRBJ2-1; possibly TRBD1 for D (5 bases). The V end was cut by 0 bases, the J end by 7 bases, with 8 bases between. CDR3 length: 13 residues. Germline-derived CDR1 and CDR2 are SGHRS and YFSETQ.

V gene TRBV6-6 combines with J gene TRBJ1-2; no clear D gene. V shed 6 bases and J shed 0 bases, with 8 bases lying between them. The germline V gene encodes CDR1 MNHNY and CDR2 SVGAGI (reference sequence). The CDR3 totals 13 residues. CDR3 loop: CASRVESNYGYTF. CDR3 DNA sequence: TGTGCCAGCAGAGTGGAGTCTAACTATGGCTACACCTTC.

The chain employs TRBV6-5 and TRBJ1-2; tentatively, D is TRBD1 (5 bases). The CDR3 loop spans 15 amino acids. From germline, CDR1 is MNHEY and CDR2 SVGAGI. Trimming stripped 1 base from V and 4 bases from J, with 13 bases between. Written as DNA, the CDR3 is TGTGCCAGCAGTTACTACCGGACCGGGGGCTATGGCTACACCTTC. It translates to CASSYYRTGGYGYTF.

The chain carries TRBV5-4 and TRBJ2-1; perhaps TRBD2 as D (5 bases). The V and J ends lost 0 bases and 5 bases respectively, with 12 bases between them. Germline assignment: CDR1 SGHNT and CDR2 YYREEE (reference sequence). The CDR3 runs to 15 residues. CDR3 protein: CASSLGGRRNNEQFF. Written as DNA, the CDR3 is TGTGCCAGCAGCTTGGGCGGGCGGCGAAACAATGAGCAGTTCTTC.

The rearrangement links TRBV7-3 to TRBJ1-2; TRBD1 aligns across 7 bases. The CDR3 totals 15 residues. V was pared by 1 base and J by 4 bases, with 6 bases of the junction left unmatched. CDR1 and CDR2 from the germline V gene are SGHTA and FQGTGA. CDR3 amino acids: CASSLIAGGGYGYTF. The CDR3 DNA sequence: TGTGCCAGCAGCTTAATAGCAGGGGGAGGCTATGGCTACACCTTC.

About this clone itself: It is unclear where the CDR3 begins or ends on the DNA, so no DNA is shown, and the CDR3 is as TCRdb lists it. The chain recombines TRBV2 with TRBJ1-6. Germline V gene data show CDR1 as SNHLY and CDR2 as FYNNEI. With termini counted, the CDR3 has 16 amino acids. The CDR3 spells CASSVGGGIKRIPRHF.

The chain is built from TRBV24-1 and TRBJ1-1; possibly TRBD1 for D (6 bases). CDR3 length: 16 amino acids. V lost 7 bases to trimming and J lost 1 base, with 18 bases between them. Germline assignment: CDR1 KGHDR and CDR2 SFDVKD. CDR3 amino acids: CATRYKTRGPNTEAFF. In DNA, the CDR3 is TGTGCCACCAGATATAAGACCAGGGGACCGAACACTGAAGCTTTCTTT.

This clone has just a few counts. V is TRBV30 and J is TRBJ1-5; TRBD1 agrees at 7 bases. The germline CDR1 and CDR2 sequences are GTSNPN and SVGIG (reference sequence). Losses at the gene ends were 3 bases for V and 4 bases for J; bases not matched to a gene: 6. The CDR3 length is 14 residues. CDR3 coding DNA: TGTGCCTGGAGGGGGGACAGCCCTAATCAGCCCCAGCATTTT. Translated, it gives CAWRGDSPNQPQHF.

The gene calls are TRBV4-1 and TRBJ1-6; TRBD1 agrees at 10 bases. This CDR3 region has 17 residues. Germline CDR1 and CDR2: MGHRA and YSYEKL. V dropped 1 base and J dropped 10; count of bases not matched to a gene: 10. The CDR3 bases are TGCGCCAGCAGCCAAGGTCTAAAGACAGGGGGCTTATCACCCCTCCACTTT. Translation: CASSQGLKTGGLSPLHF.

The gene calls are TRBV4-1 and TRBJ1-6; tentatively, D is TRBD1 (6 bases). V was clipped by 1 base and J by 5 bases, with 6 bases between them. The germline gives CDR1 MGHRA, CDR2 YSYEKL. The CDR3 loop spans 14 amino acids. Here the CDR3 DNA reads TGCGCCAGCAGCCAAGGACAGGATAATTCACCCCTCCACTTT. Translated: CASSQGQDNSPLHF.

The genes are TRBV28 and TRBJ1-2, with D hard to call. V was shortened by 2 bases and J by 6 bases, with 10 bases between the two germline ends. Germline V gives CDR1 MDHEN, CDR2 SYDVKM. The CDR3 covers 13 residues. DNA of the CDR3: TGTGCCAGCAGTTTACTTTCCGGGGATGGCTACACCTTC. It specifies CASSLLSGDGYTF.

V is TRBV19 and J is TRBJ1-3; a possible D gene is TRBD1 (6 bases). V was shortened by 3 bases and J by 4 bases, with 13 bases between the two germline ends. This CDR3 is built from 15 residues. CDR1 and CDR2 (germline): LNHDA, SQIVND (reference sequence). The CDR3 reads CASSMEQGVGNTIYF. The CDR3 DNA is TGTGCCAGTAGTATGGAACAGGGAGTAGGAAACACCATATATTTT.

The rearrangement uses TRBV29-1 and TRBJ1-4, with unresolved D. V lost 0 bases and J 0 bases, leaving 14 bases between the germline ends. The CDR3 extends over 17 amino acids. Germline assignment: CDR1 SQVTM and CDR2 ANQGSEA. The CDR3 loop is CSVEESTNQATNEKLFF. The CDR3 coding sequence is TGCAGCGTTGAAGAGAGCACAAACCAGGCAACTAATGAAAAACTGTTTTTT. The full variable domain, in which reference TRBV29-1 and TRBJ1-4 provide the parts outside the CDR3, is SAVISQKPSRDICQRGTSLTIQCQVDSQVTMMFWYRQQPGQSLTLIATANQGSEATYESGFVIDKFPISRPNLTFSTLTVSNMSPEDSSIYLCSVEESTNQATNEKLFFGSGTQLSVL.

The V gene is TRBV20-1, the J gene TRBJ1-4; D is ambiguous. Trimming shortened V by 6 bases and J by 7 bases, and 9 bases separated the two germline ends. CDR1 is DFQATT, CDR2 SNEGSKA, per germline (reference sequence). CDR3 length: 11 residues. The CDR3: CSARRSEKLFF. In DNA, the CDR3 is TGCAGTGCGCGGAGAAGTGAAAAACTGTTTTTT.

The chain uses TRBV6-5 and TRBJ2-7; TRBD2 aligns across 10 bases. This CDR3 contains 15 residues. Trimming cost V 7 bases and J 4 bases; bases outside gene matches: 10. CDR1 is MNHEY, CDR2 SVGAGI, per germline. The CDR3 nucleotides read TGTGCCAGCAAACATGGGACTAGCGACATTTACGAGCAGTACTTC. Its translation is CASKHGTSDIYEQYF.

This chain links TRBV7-2 with TRBJ2-1, with D tentatively TRBD1 (9 bases). Per the germline V gene, CDR1 is SGHTA and CDR2 is FQGNSA. The CDR3 totals 18 residues. V gave up 5 bases and J gave up 5 bases, with 25 bases separating them. The CDR3 spells CASSRTGVSSGSHNEQFF. CDR3 in DNA: TGTGCCAGCAGCAGGACAGGGGTTTCGAGCGGGAGCCACAATGAGCAGTTCTTC. Full variable domain (rest looked up from reference TRBV7-2 and TRBJ2-1): GAGVSQSPSNKVTEKGKDVELRCDPISGHTALYWYRQSLGQGLEFLIYFQGNSAPDKSGLPSDRFSAERTGGSVSTLTIQRTQQEDSAVYLCASSRTGVSSGSHNEQFFGPGTRLTVL.

The chain combines TRBV5-1 with TRBJ1-1; TRBD1 aligns across 7 bases. Germline V gives CDR1 SGHRS, CDR2 YFSETQ. V shed 0 bases and J 6 bases; nucleotides not matched to a gene: 2. The CDR3 length is 13 residues. This chain's CDR3 is CASSLGGGPEAFF. The CDR3 DNA follows: TGCGCCAGCAGCTTGGGAGGGGGCCCTGAAGCTTTCTTT.

This chain connects TRBV6-6 to TRBJ2-3; the D is unclear. This CDR3 has 11 amino acids. Germline V gene sequence: CDR1 MNHNY, CDR2 SVGAGI (reference sequence). V lost 4 bases and J lost 4, with 3 bases in between. The CDR3 spells CASSSSDTQYF. The DNA for the CDR3 is TGTGCCAGCAGTTCGTCAGATACGCAGTATTTT.